Listed below are T cell receptor beta chains from one sample, sequenced in a study of cytomegalovirus exposure and HLA in healthy donors. Generated by immunoSEQ multiplex PCR, the TCRdb table keeps only in-frame clones and is missing some. The data hold 150,000 to 200,000 clones, with 75% observed a single time. Sample: PBMCs. All receptors come from a male donor in good health and CMV-seronegative. Each CDR3 is given without its conserved first and last residue. Part of the rows lack a size; the others show once, few, many or a class for expanded clones.

clone_size	j_call	v_call	cdr3_aa
few	TRBJ2-3	TRBV5-4	ASSLWTSGYTDTQY
.	TRBJ1-6	TRBV7-9	ATRGQGDSPLH
.	TRBJ2-3	TRBV5-5	ASSLAPSGGAADTQY
.	TRBJ2-3	TRBV19	ASSSLAGTDTQY
.	TRBJ2-7	TRBV6-1	ASTTGQARYEQY
few	TRBJ2-5	TRBV2	ASSADPRAAQY
.	TRBJ2-5	TRBV7-9	ASQPPQRPDLEQY
.	TRBJ2-7	TRBV18	ASSRGTGDEQY
few	TRBJ1-5	TRBV6-5	ASSQANSNQPQH
.	TRBJ2-1	TRBV6-1	ASSEALGSGGNEQF
.	TRBJ2-3	TRBV13	ASSSTGWGRGTDTQY
.	TRBJ1-1	TRBV30	AGGGWGVTEAF
.	TRBJ1-5	TRBV6-1	ASFSNRGLAQPQH
.	TRBJ1-1	TRBV2	ASSSTPAVNTEAF
.	TRBJ2-7	TRBV9	ASSVEDWPYEQY